Sequencing of this T cell receptor (beta chain) was carried out in a study of cytomegalovirus exposure and HLA in healthy donors (dated by TCRdb to about 2017). Some background on the complete study: The roughly 670 repertoires of the first cohort and the roughly 110 validation repertoires were produced on the same platform, according to a later analysis. The study aimed to test whether signatures of past pathogen exposure could be identified by cataloging public T cell receptors. In addition to the first cohort of several hundred subjects, a separate validation cohort of approximately 110 different subjects was used. The study combined high-throughput TCR immunosequencing, statistical association of individual TCRs with disease status, and machine learning to predict cytomegalovirus infection status.

The library was obtained by the immunoSEQ multiplex PCR assay. Regarding the original processing steps: A statistical classification framework was developed to diagnose cytomegalovirus status using the catalog of TCR beta chain sequences. Here the immuneACCESS table is served through TCRdb, limited to in-frame sequences with V and J called. Missing clones are a known gap in these copies; in checked studies unresolved V genes cover under half, and the rest lacks a known reason. The DNA gave D and trimming, while V, J and clone size come from that table. The sample has 110,000 to 150,000 clones on record, 89% of them singletons. The top ten clones comprise 9% of the sample. The donors were included in the validation cohort of 100 to 150 subjects, a group kept apart from the roughly 610-subject first cohort. Including cysteine and phenylalanine, the CDR3 has 16 amino acids. Here the CDR3 DNA is all that survives: 48 bases in frame from base 1. CDR1 SGHTS and CDR2 YDEGEE are derived from the germline V gene. V is clipped by 4 bases and J by 6 bases, and the sequence between their germline boundaries is 19 bases long.

Study-wide findings and limitations: The study gave a list of some 150 TCR beta chains associated with cytomegalovirus. The classifier was reported to diagnose cytomegalovirus status with high specificity and sensitivity in both the original and validation cohorts. All 130 or so repertoires were used to score co-occurrence in the validation cohort in a later analysis, because that analysis had no HLA typing for the cohort. Most TCR sequences were seen in very few donors, while some public TCRs were found in many individuals. In vitro tests confirmed that a few of the cytomegalovirus-associated TCR beta chains recognize cytomegalovirus antigens. Of the cluster scores, around 95% were above 0 in a later analysis, which found that TCRs clustered in the first cohort also tended to co-occur in the approximately 130 validation repertoires. The authors suggested that the approach could potentially be extended to other disease states and immunological phenotypes.

Of note for this clone: Its antigen is still unknown. Base quality data are lacking; no much larger clone is found one base away.

The chain joins TRBV5-8 to TRBJ2-2; the D region possibly corresponds to TRBD1 (6 bases align). The sample comprised PBMCs. The TCR comes from a woman aged 18 to 35 in good health and CMV-seropositive. The CDR3 in this case is CASSLYGRGVPGELFF. The DNA sequence follows: TGTGCCAGCAGCCTCTACGGCAGGGGAGTCCCCGGGGAGCTGTTTTTT.